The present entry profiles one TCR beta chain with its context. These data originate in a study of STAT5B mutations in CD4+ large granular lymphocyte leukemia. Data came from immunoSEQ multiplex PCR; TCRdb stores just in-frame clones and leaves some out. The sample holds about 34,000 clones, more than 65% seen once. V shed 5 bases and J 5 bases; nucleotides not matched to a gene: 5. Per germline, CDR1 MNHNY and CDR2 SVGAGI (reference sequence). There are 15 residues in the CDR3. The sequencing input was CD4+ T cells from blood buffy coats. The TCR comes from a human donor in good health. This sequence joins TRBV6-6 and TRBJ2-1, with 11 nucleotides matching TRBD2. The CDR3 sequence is CASSLAGGPNNEQFF. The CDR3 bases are TGTGCCAGCAGTCTAGCGGGGGGACCTAACAATGAGCAGTTCTTC.